This TCR beta chain was identified during a study of blood T cell repertoires in COVID-19. Across the whole study: From the United States, Italy and Spain came samples of acute and convalescent COVID-19.

Clones were sequenced by immunoSEQ multiplex PCR, and TCRdb holds only the in-frame ones, with some missing. The table lists more than 60,000 clones, about 88% of them singletons, with about 5.7% in the top ten. Recruited during active infection, patients (from Seattle) were subsequently followed longitudinally. V gave up 3 bases and J gave up 1 base, with 12 bases separating them. The CDR3 length is 15 residues. Per germline, CDR1 LGHNA and CDR2 YNFKEQ. The chain combines TRBV4-2 with TRBJ1-2; D remains ambiguous. Sequences were obtained from peripheral blood. The clonotype originates from an older man with COVID-19, enrolled during active disease. The CDR3, as DNA: TGTGCCAGCAGCCATGAGGATCGGGGTAACTATGGCTACACCTTC. Translation gives CASSHEDRGNYGYTF.